The 27 T cell receptor beta chains presented below share a single source sample, sequenced in a study of cytomegalovirus exposure and HLA in healthy donors. PCR amplification relied on 60 Vbeta primers (plus 13 Jbeta primers). Sequencing was performed with immunoSEQ multiplex PCR; in TCRdb, only in-frame clones are kept and a portion is missing. The data include around 200,000 clones; the top ten clones carry less than 1%. Material: PBMCs. The origin of the receptors is a woman in her 30s in good health and CMV-seropositive.

The J gene is TRBJ2-3, the V gene TRBV6-6, with TRBD1 matching over 8 bases. The trim removed 5 bases at V and 3 bases at J, leaving 7 bases unmatched. The CDR3 has 15 amino acids. The germline CDR1 and CDR2 sequences are MNHNY and SVGAGI (reference sequence). CDR3 amino acids: CASSLDRGWTDTQYF. The CDR3 region has the DNA TGTGCCAGCAGTCTAGACAGGGGTTGGACAGATACGCAGTATTTT.

Concerning this clone: The same CDR3 can be traced to other DNA sequences in this sample. The chain links TRBV29-1 to TRBJ1-3, with D possibly being TRBD1 (6 bases). Trimming removed 6 bases from V and 1 base from J, with 10 bases in between. Per germline, CDR1 SQVTM and CDR2 ANQGSEA. The CDR3 has 13 amino acids. The CDR3 DNA follows: TGCAGCGTCCGCAGGGGTTCTGGAAACACCATATATTTT. Its translation: CSVRRGSGNTIYF.

J is TRBJ2-5 and V is TRBV5-1; D might be TRBD1 (6 bases). The CDR3 runs to 14 residues. Trimming removed 4 bases from V and 1 base from J, with 11 bases in between. Looked up from germline, CDR1 is SGHRS and CDR2 is YFSETQ. DNA for the CDR3: TGCGCCAGCAGCCCGACAGGCGCCCAAGAGACCCAGTACTTC. It translates to CASSPTGAQETQYF.

The V gene is TRBV10-1, the J gene TRBJ2-1; TRBD2 matches 10 bases. Germline V gene data show CDR1 as WNHNN and CDR2 as SYGVQD (reference sequence). The CDR3 spans 14 residues. The ends lost 4 bases at V and 8 bases at J; junction bases unmatched: 5. The CDR3 DNA sequence: TGCGCCAGCAGTGTAAAGCGGGAGGGCCATGAGCAGTTCTTC. Translated, it gives CASSVKREGHEQFF.

The V gene is TRBV6-5, the J gene TRBJ1-5; D is perhaps TRBD1 (5 bases). Trimming cost V 4 bases and J 3 bases, with 13 bases left between them. Germline V gene lookup returns CDR1 MNHEY and CDR2 SVGAGI. CDR3 length: 15 residues. The CDR3 DNA reads as TGTGCCAGCAGTTCAGCAGGGATTCCCAATCAGCCCCAGCATTTT. This sequence encodes CASSSAGIPNQPQHF.

The gene calls are TRBV7-9 and TRBJ1-4, with a tentative D call TRBD1 (5 bases). The CDR3 length is 14 residues. CDR1 is SEHNR and CDR2 is FQNEAQ in the germline V gene (reference sequence). V was pared by 8 bases and J by 1 base, with 11 bases between. For the CDR3, the DNA is TGTGCCAGCTCTCAGGGCAAAACTAATGAAAAACTGTTTTTT. Translation: CASSQGKTNEKLFF.

The chain combines TRBV6-5 with TRBJ2-7, with a tentative D call TRBD2 (6 bases). V was clipped by 3 bases and J by 3 bases, with 18 bases between them. CDR1 MNHEY and CDR2 SVGAGI come from the germline V gene. This CDR3 has 16 amino acids. The CDR3 reads CASSYGRLGGYYEQYF. The CDR3 DNA reads TGTGCCAGCAGTTATGGTCGGCTCGGGGGATACTACGAGCAGTACTTC.

The CDR3 DNA reads TGTGCCAGCAGGAGATCGCAGGGGATCGATACCTACGAGCAGTACTTC. Protein: CASRRSQGIDTYEQYF. This sequence joins TRBV2 and TRBJ2-7; a possible D gene is TRBD1 (6 bases). CDR3 length: 16 amino acids. Trimming removed 6 bases from V and 2 bases from J, with 20 bases in between. The germline gives CDR1 SNHLY, CDR2 FYNNEI.

V usage is TRBV10-1 and J usage is TRBJ2-5; D uncertain. CDR1 is WNHNN, CDR2 SYGVQD, per germline (reference sequence). The CDR3 extends over 12 amino acids. V lost 4 bases and J 2 bases, leaving 5 bases between the germline ends. The CDR3 reads CASSGSQETQYF. DNA for the CDR3: TGCGCCAGCAGTGGGAGTCAAGAGACCCAGTACTTC.

The rearrangement links TRBV10-3 to TRBJ1-2; D unresolved. The CDR3 covers 14 residues. CDR1 and CDR2 from the germline V gene are ENHRY and SYGVKD. Trimming shortened V by 3 bases and J by 7 bases, and 15 bases separated the two germline ends. The CDR3 nucleotides read TGTGCCATCAGTGATCGGGTCTCGAGCTCTGGCTACACCTTC. Translation gives CAISDRVSSSGYTF.

The chain uses TRBV27 and TRBJ2-1, with 9 nucleotides matching TRBD2. There are 13 residues in the CDR3. The V gene's germline CDR1 is MNHEY and CDR2 SMNVEV (reference sequence). The J segment lost 14 bases and the V segment lost 0 bases, leaving 5 bases of the junction unmatched. The CDR3 nucleotides are TGTGCCAGCAGTTTATCCCCAGTAGCGGGGGAGTTCTTC. This gives the protein CASSLSPVAGEFF.

The chain employs TRBV28 and TRBJ1-1; 8 nucleotides align to TRBD1. This CDR3 is 15 amino acids long. CDR1 is MDHEN and CDR2 is SYDVKM in the germline V gene. With V trimmed by 4 bases and J by 0 bases, 4 bases remained unmatched. CDR3: CASSSPTGVNTEAFF. The CDR3 DNA follows: TGTGCCAGCAGTTCCCCGACAGGGGTGAACACTGAAGCTTTCTTT. Combining the CDR3 with reference TRBV28 and TRBJ1-1 gives the whole variable domain DVKVTQSSRYLVKRTGEKVFLECVQDMDHENMFWYRQDPGLGLRLIYFSYDVKMKEKGDIPEGYSVSREKKERFSLILESASTNQTSMYLCASSSPTGVNTEAFFGQGTRLTVV.

This chain uses TRBV4-1 with TRBJ1-4; no firm D call. The CDR3 loop spans 15 amino acids. Germline values: CDR1 MGHRA, CDR2 YSYEKL. V lost 0 bases, J lost 0 bases, and 5 bases lay in between. The CDR3 spells CASSQEAATNEKLFF. Here the CDR3 DNA reads TGCGCCAGCAGCCAAGAGGCAGCAACTAATGAAAAACTGTTTTTT.

The gene calls are TRBV11-3 and TRBJ2-6, with 9 positions matching TRBD1. J lost 4 bases, V lost 5 bases, and 9 bases had no gene match. Per germline, CDR1 SGHNT and CDR2 YENEEA. The length of the CDR3 is 17 residues. CDR3 DNA: TGTGCCAGCAGCGACGGACAGGGGCCGGGAGGGGCCAACGTCCTGACTTTC. It is translated as CASSDGQGPGGANVLTF.

This sequence joins TRBV6-5 and TRBJ2-7; 11 nucleotides align to TRBD1. Losses at the gene ends were 5 bases for V and 4 bases for J; bases not matched to a gene: 7. There are 15 residues in the CDR3. CDR1 and CDR2 (germline): MNHEY, SVGAGI. The CDR3 DNA is TGTGCCAGCAGTCGACGTTGGGACAGGGGGTACGAGCAGTACTTC. This encodes CASSRRWDRGYEQYF.

The chain combines TRBV7-7 with TRBJ2-7, with a weak D call TRBD2 (5 bases). The CDR3 has 17 residues. The V gene's germline CDR1 is SSHAT and CDR2 FNYEAQ (reference sequence). The V end lost 4 bases, the J end lost 0 bases, and 19 bases lay between the germline ends. For the CDR3, the DNA is TGTGCCAGCAGCTGTAGCAGCTTTGGAGGCAGCTCCTACGAGCAGTACTTC. It is translated as CASSCSSFGGSSYEQYF.

The J gene is TRBJ1-3, the V gene TRBV10-3; no clear D gene. Germline V gene sequence: CDR1 ENHRY, CDR2 SYGVKD. The CDR3 length is 12 residues. V lost 8 bases, J lost 1 base, and 6 bases lay in between. The DNA for the CDR3 is TGTGCCATCCCGGGATCTGGAAACACCATATATTTT. It encodes CAIPGSGNTIYF.

The V call is TRBV7-9, the J call TRBJ1-2, with TRBD1 matching 7 bases. Germline V gene lookup returns CDR1 SEHNR and CDR2 FQNEAQ (reference sequence). V trimming: 1 base; J trimming: 2 bases; junction bases outside the gene matches: 16. The length of the CDR3 is 19 residues. The CDR3 loop reads CASSLGAGTETLLNYGYTF. Written as DNA, the CDR3 is TGTGCCAGCAGCTTAGGGGCCGGGACAGAGACTTTGCTAAACTATGGCTACACCTTC.

The rearrangement joins TRBV6-1 to TRBJ1-6; D uncertain. CDR1 is MNHNS, CDR2 SASEGT, per germline. The CDR3 runs 16 residues. V lost 0 bases to trimming and J lost 7 bases, with 13 bases between them. The CDR3 bases are TGTGCCAGCAGTGAAGCTCGGGGTGAATCCAATTCACCCCTCCACTTT. Its translation is CASSEARGESNSPLHF.

The chain uses TRBV5-6 and TRBJ1-6; maybe TRBD1 (6 bases). The V gene's germline CDR1 is SGHDT and CDR2 YYEEEE. V gave up 3 bases and J gave up 4 bases, with 8 bases separating them. The CDR3 covers 14 residues. This CDR3 reads CASSSDSYNSPLHF. For the CDR3, the DNA is TGTGCCAGCAGCTCGGACAGTTATAATTCACCCCTCCACTTT.

The chain couples TRBV18 to TRBJ1-1; 8 bases line up with TRBD1. The CDR3 runs to 15 residues. J was trimmed by 4 bases and V by 2 bases; bases with no gene match: 6. Germline CDR1 and CDR2: KGHSH and LQKENI. CDR3 in DNA: TGTGCCAGCTCACCAGGGACAGGTCGCGGCACTGAAGCTTTCTTT. Protein: CASSPGTGRGTEAFF.

The chain links TRBV6-6 to TRBJ1-5; TRBD1 agrees at 7 bases. The J segment lost 2 bases and the V segment lost 6 bases, leaving 4 bases of the junction unmatched. This CDR3 has 14 residues. Germline V CDR1 and CDR2: MNHNY, SVGAGI (reference sequence). CDR3 DNA: TGTGCCAGCAGCGACCAGGGGGGCAATCAGCCCCAGCATTTT. Residues: CASSDQGGNQPQHF.

This rearrangement joins TRBV28 to TRBJ2-1, with no clear D. The V gene lost 6 bases and the J gene lost 10 bases, with 10 bases spanning the gap. CDR1 is MDHEN and CDR2 is SYDVKM in the germline V gene. CDR3 length equals 11 residues. The chain's CDR3 is CASRIFGEQFF. For the CDR3, the DNA is TGTGCCAGCAGAATCTTCGGGGAGCAGTTCTTC. Full variable domain (remainder filled in from reference TRBV28 and TRBJ2-1): DVKVTQSSRYLVKRTGEKVFLECVQDMDHENMFWYRQDPGLGLRLIYFSYDVKMKEKGDIPEGYSVSREKKERFSLILESASTNQTSMYLCASRIFGEQFFGPGTRLTVL.

J is TRBJ1-6 and V is TRBV4-1; the D gene is possibly TRBD1 (5 bases). Germline loops: CDR1 MGHRA, CDR2 YSYEKL. V lost 1 base and J 3 bases, leaving 13 bases between the germline ends. This CDR3 is built from 17 residues. The DNA of the CDR3 is TGCGCCAGCAGCCAAGGGGGCCCCACGGTCTATAATTCACCCCTCCACTTT. This translates into CASSQGGPTVYNSPLHF.

This rearrangement joins TRBV27 to TRBJ2-3; TRBD2 matches at 8 bases. CDR1 is MNHEY and CDR2 is SMNVEV in the germline V gene (reference sequence). Trimming at V came to 7 bases and at J to 4 bases, leaving 7 bases not matched to a gene. This CDR3 region has 14 residues. CDR3 coding DNA: TGTGCCAGCACCCTAGCGGGTGCCTCAGATACGCAGTATTTT. Encoded protein: CASTLAGASDTQYF.

The V and J genes are TRBV29-1 and TRBJ2-7, with D possibly matching TRBD1 (6 bases). V lost 6 bases and J 2 bases, leaving 20 bases between the germline ends. The CDR3 has 15 residues. Germline CDR1 SQVTM, CDR2 ANQGSEA. CDR3 protein: CSVLEVWTAPYEQYF. CDR3 sequence (DNA): TGCAGCGTCCTTGAGGTGTGGACAGCTCCCTACGAGCAGTACTTC.

The V and J genes are TRBV7-2 and TRBJ2-7, with D possibly matching TRBD1 (6 bases). The germline V gene encodes CDR1 SGHTA and CDR2 FQGNSA. The CDR3 is made up of 13 amino acids. With 5 bases removed from V and 3 bases from J, the gap between germline ends came to 11 bases. CDR3 in DNA: TGTGCCAGCAGCCGTGGACAGCACTACGAGCAGTACTTC. As protein: CASSRGQHYEQYF.